This T cell receptor delta chain is drawn from a study of DNA immune sequencing with unique molecular identifiers (dated by TCRdb to 2018 to 2020). Regarding the study in general: Using immunomagnetic cell separation, gammadelta T cells were enriched from buffy coats, and the genomic DNA of these cells was sequenced. Fluorescence-activated cell sorting was used to enrich gammadelta T cells from the PBMC of roughly nine healthy individuals. Validation of the sequencing method was done both on synthetic reference molecules and on blood samples taken from healthy individuals. The study developed and validated an ultrasensitive DNA-based TRD repertoire sequencing method using PCR-introduced unique molecular identifiers. For the enriched versus non-enriched comparison, approximately 97 ng enriched gammadelta T-cell DNA and 1 ug non-enriched PBMC DNA were sequenced. All donors were healthy individuals, and ten of the donors were profiled using sorted gammadelta T cells from peripheral blood.

What the study reported, not specific to this receptor: TRD repertoire diversity varied between healthy donors, with several donors highly oligoclonal where top 5 clonotypes exceeded half of productive molecules. Among clonotypes in healthy donors, the most frequent TRD rearrangement was TRDV2 paired with TRDJ1. Novel TRD sequences not targeted by the primers cannot be detected by the primer-based approach.

The CDR3, from cysteine to phenylalanine, totals 14 residues. Only CDR3 DNA remains: 42 bases, in frame from the first base. From the germline V gene, CDR1 is GEAIGNYY and CDR2 is EKD. Relative to germline, V is 3 bases shorter and J is 1 base shorter, with 11 bases between their ends. Libraries were made using multiplex PCR. A 32-plex assay amplified the genomic DNA, with primers for all 8 TRDV and 4 TRDJ genes spanning the CDR3. During roughly 3 cycles of barcoding PCR, a 12-nucleotide UMI was attached, and a second PCR using Illumina adapter primers followed. AMPure XP beads were used for library purification, and library quality was checked on a Fragment Analyzer with the HS NGS Fragment kit. Sequencing used an Illumina MiniSeq mid-output kit with 20% PhiX and 150 cycles of paired-end reads. Turning to the authors' computational methods: MIGEC version 1.2.9 was used to process the reads, grouping reads by UMI and building error-corrected consensus sequences. Post-processing used modified VDJtools version 1.2.1 scripts and the tcR R package. Clones were re-identified by TCRdb from the public reads with CATT, and rows with the same DNA were merged. The V and J calls, along with clone size, are taken from TCRdb and not from the paper's own processing. This sample comprises 2,500 or so delta-chain clones, roughly 8.7% of them detected only once. The ten top clones hold roughly half of the sample.

Comments on this clone: Its antigen is not yet known. This is likely an artifact of a read error, given a far larger clone one base away. Other nucleotide sequences from this sample produce the same CDR3.

The rearranged chain carries TRDV2 and TRDJ1; the D segment cannot be called with confidence. This receptor was taken from a human donor in good health. The sequenced sample was gamma-delta T cells enriched from blood buffy coat, or unenriched PBMCs (not recorded which). The DNA sequence follows: TGTGCCTGTGACGACCTCACAGCCACCGATAAACTCATCTTT. Translated, this is CACDDLTATDKLIF.